These 7 T cell receptor beta chains were all obtained from the same sample, sequenced in a study of cytomegalovirus exposure and HLA in healthy donors. Use of 60 Vbeta and 13 Jbeta primers characterized the PCR. Only in-frame clones appear in the TCRdb table, and some are missing; sequencing was by immunoSEQ multiplex PCR. The sample includes 99,000 or so clones, over 60% seen only once; the top ten take 7% to 10%. The source material was PBMCs. These receptors were collected from a man aged 35-49 years in good health and CMV-seropositive.

This clone was detected a few times. The chain is built from TRBV30 and TRBJ2-3; 7 nucleotides match TRBD1. CDR1 and CDR2 from the germline V gene are GTSNPN and SVGIG (reference sequence). The CDR3 runs 14 residues. The ends lost 2 bases at V and 1 base at J; junction bases unmatched: 3. The DNA for the CDR3 is TGTGCCTGGAGTCGAGGACAGGGCACAGATACGCAGTATTTT. It codes for CAWSRGQGTDTQYF.

The table lists this clone with a few counts. This chain connects TRBV19 to TRBJ1-2, with D unclear. V lost 6 bases and J 4 bases, leaving 12 bases between the germline ends. The CDR3 covers 13 residues. The germline CDR1 and CDR2 sequences are LNHDA and SQIVND (reference sequence). CDR3: CASSLGTSYGYTF. CDR3 coding DNA: TGTGCCAGTAGCCTAGGAACATCCTATGGCTACACCTTC. The complete variable domain, with remaining parts taken from reference TRBV19 and TRBJ1-2, reads DGGITQSPKYLFRKEGQNVTLSCEQNLNHDAMYWYRQDPGQGLRLIYYSQIVNDFQKGDIAEGYSVSREKKESFPLTVTSAQKNPTAFYLCASSLGTSYGYTFGSGTRLTVV.

The rearrangement uses TRBV27 and TRBJ2-4; 7 bases agree with TRBD1. Germline CDR1 and CDR2: MNHEY and SMNVEV (reference sequence). The CDR3 has 15 amino acids. Trimming removed 7 bases from V and 2 bases from J; junction bases left unmatched: 8. The CDR3 loop is CASKGTGVSKNIQYF. In nucleotides, the CDR3 is TGTGCCAGCAAGGGAACAGGGGTGTCCAAAAACATTCAGTACTTC.

This clone occurred a few times. The V gene is TRBV2, the J gene TRBJ1-5; perhaps TRBD1 as D (6 bases). The V gene lost 6 bases and the J gene lost 8 bases, with 17 bases spanning the gap. The CDR3 consists of 14 residues. The germline gives CDR1 SNHLY, CDR2 FYNNEI. The CDR3 coding sequence is TGTGCCAGCAGCGCTACAGGGAAGAGAAAGCCCCAGCATTTT. It yields the protein CASSATGKRKPQHF.

This chain links TRBV7-2 with TRBJ1-2, with no clear D. The CDR3 has 14 amino acids. Germline values: CDR1 SGHTA, CDR2 FQGNSA. Trimming stripped 2 bases from V and 4 bases from J, with 11 bases between. The CDR3 bases are TGTGCCAGCAGCTTACAGACATATGGCTATGGCTACACCTTC. Residues: CASSLQTYGYGYTF.

The V gene is TRBV19, the J gene TRBJ1-4; D is perhaps TRBD1 (6 bases). V lost 3 bases and J 0 bases, leaving 11 bases between the germline ends. Germline lookup yields CDR1 LNHDA and CDR2 SQIVND (reference sequence). The CDR3 consists of 16 residues. DNA of the CDR3: TGTGCCAGTAGTATCGGACAGACTGCAACTAATGAAAAACTGTTTTTT. It is translated as CASSIGQTATNEKLFF.

The chain has TRBV9 and TRBJ1-6, with a weak D call TRBD1 (5 bases). Trimming shortened V by 5 bases and J by 1 base, and 16 bases separated the two germline ends. This CDR3 is built from 17 residues. CDR1 is SGDLS, CDR2 YYNGEE, per germline. CDR3 loop: CASSSPQGSSYNSPLHF. The CDR3 coding sequence is TGTGCCAGCAGTTCACCCCAGGGATCATCCTATAATTCACCCCTCCACTTT.